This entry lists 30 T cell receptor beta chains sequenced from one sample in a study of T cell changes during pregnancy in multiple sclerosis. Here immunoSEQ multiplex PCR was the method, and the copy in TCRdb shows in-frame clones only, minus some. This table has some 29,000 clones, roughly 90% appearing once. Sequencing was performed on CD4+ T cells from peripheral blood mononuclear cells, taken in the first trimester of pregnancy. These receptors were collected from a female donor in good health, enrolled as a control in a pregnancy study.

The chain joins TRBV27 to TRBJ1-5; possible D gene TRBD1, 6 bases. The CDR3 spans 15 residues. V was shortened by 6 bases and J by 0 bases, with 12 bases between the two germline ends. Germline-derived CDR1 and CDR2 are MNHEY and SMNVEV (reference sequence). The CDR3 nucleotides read TGTGCCAGCAGAAGGACAGAGACTAGCAATCAGCCCCAGCATTTT. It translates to CASRRTETSNQPQHF.

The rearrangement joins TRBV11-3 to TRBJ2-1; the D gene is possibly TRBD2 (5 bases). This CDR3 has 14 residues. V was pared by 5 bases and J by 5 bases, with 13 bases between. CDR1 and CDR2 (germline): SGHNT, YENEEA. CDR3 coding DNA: TGTGCCAGCAGCCTACCGACTAAGAACAATGAGCAGTTCTTC. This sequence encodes CASSLPTKNNEQFF.

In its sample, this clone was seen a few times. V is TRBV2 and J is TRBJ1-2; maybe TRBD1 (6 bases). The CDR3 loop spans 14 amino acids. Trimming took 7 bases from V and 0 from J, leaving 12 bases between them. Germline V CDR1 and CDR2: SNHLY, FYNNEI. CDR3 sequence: CASTEQGTNYGYTF. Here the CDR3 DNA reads TGTGCCAGCACCGAACAGGGAACTAACTATGGCTACACCTTC. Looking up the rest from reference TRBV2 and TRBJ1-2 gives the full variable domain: EPEVTQTPSHQVTQMGQEVILRCVPISNHLYFYWYRQILGQKVEFLVSFYNNEISEKSEIFDDQFSVERPDGSNFTLKIRSTKLEDSAMYFCASTEQGTNYGYTFGSGTRLTVV.

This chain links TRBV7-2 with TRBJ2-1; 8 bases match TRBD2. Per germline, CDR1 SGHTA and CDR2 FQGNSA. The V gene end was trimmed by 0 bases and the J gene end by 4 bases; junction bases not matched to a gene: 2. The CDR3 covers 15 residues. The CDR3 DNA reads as TGTGCCAGCAGCTTAGCGGCTAGCGGGTACAATGAGCAGTTCTTC. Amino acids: CASSLAASGYNEQFF.

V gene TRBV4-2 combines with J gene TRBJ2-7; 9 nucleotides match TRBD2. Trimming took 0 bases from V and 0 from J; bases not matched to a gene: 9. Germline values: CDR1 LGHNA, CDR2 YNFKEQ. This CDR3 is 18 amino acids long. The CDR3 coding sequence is TGTGCCAGCAGCCAAGATGGAGCGGGAGGCCGTAGCTCCTACGAGCAGTACTTC. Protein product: CASSQDGAGGRSSYEQYF.

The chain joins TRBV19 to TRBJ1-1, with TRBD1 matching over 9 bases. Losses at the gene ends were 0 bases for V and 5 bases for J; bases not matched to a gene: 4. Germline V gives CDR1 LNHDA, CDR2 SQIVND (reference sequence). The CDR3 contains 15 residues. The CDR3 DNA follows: TGTGCCAGTAGTATAGACGGACAGGGGAGGACTGAAGCTTTCTTT. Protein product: CASSIDGQGRTEAFF.

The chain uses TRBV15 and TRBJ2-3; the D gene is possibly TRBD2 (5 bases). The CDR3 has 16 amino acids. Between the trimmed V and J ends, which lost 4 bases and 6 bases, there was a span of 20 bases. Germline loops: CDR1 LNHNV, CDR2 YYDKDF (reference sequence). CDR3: CATSTYTGIDGDTQYF. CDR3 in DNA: TGTGCCACCAGCACATATACCGGGATAGACGGGGATACGCAGTATTTT.

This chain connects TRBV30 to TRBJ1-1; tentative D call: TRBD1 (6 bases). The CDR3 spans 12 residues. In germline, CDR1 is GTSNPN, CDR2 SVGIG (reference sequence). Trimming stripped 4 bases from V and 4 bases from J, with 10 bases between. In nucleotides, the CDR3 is TGTGCCTGGAATCAGGGGACCACTGAAGCTTTCTTT. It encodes CAWNQGTTEAFF.

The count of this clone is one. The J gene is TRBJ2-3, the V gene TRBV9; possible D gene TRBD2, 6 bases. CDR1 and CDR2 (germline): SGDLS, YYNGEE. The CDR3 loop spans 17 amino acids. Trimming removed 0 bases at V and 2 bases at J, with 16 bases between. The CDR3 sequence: CASSVDPAGLVTDTQYF. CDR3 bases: TGTGCCAGCAGCGTAGACCCAGCGGGCCTGGTCACAGATACGCAGTATTTT.

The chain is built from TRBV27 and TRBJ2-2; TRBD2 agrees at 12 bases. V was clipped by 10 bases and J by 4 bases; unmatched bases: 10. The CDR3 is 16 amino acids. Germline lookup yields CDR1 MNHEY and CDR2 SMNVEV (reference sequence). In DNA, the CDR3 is TGTGCCACCACAAAACTAGCGGGGGGAGTCACCGGGGAGCTGTTTTTT. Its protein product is CATTKLAGGVTGELFF.

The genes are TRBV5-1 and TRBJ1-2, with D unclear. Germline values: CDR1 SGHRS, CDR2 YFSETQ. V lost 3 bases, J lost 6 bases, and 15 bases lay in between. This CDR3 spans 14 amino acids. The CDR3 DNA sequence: TGCGCCAGCAGCTATCGATCGTGGGGAGATGGCTACACCTTC. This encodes CASSYRSWGDGYTF.

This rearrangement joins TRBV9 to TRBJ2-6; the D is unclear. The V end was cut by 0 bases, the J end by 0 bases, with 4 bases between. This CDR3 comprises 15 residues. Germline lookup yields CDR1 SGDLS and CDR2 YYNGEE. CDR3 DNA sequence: TGTGCCAGCAGCGTAGACAGCTCTGGGGCCAACGTCCTGACTTTC. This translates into CASSVDSSGANVLTF.

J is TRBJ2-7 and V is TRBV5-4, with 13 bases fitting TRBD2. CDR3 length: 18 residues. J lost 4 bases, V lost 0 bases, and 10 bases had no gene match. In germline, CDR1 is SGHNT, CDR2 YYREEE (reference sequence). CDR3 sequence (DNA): TGTGCCAGCAGCTTGGGAGTAGGACTAGCGGGAGTCGTGTACGAGCAGTACTTC. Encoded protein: CASSLGVGLAGVVYEQYF.

The CDR3, as DNA: TGTGCCAGCAGACTATCTTTCGGGGATGAAAAACTGTTTTTT. Translated: CASRLSFGDEKLFF. This sequence joins TRBV6-5 and TRBJ1-4; D remains ambiguous. CDR3 length equals 14 residues. Per germline, CDR1 MNHEY and CDR2 SVGAGI. Trimming removed 6 bases at V and 6 bases at J, with 14 bases between.

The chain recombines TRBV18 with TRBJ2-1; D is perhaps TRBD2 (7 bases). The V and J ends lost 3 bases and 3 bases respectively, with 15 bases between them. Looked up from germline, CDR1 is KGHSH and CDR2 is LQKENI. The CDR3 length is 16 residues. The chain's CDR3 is CASSPTGGGGYNEQFF. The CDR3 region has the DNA TGTGCCAGCTCACCGACGGGGGGCGGGGGCTACAATGAGCAGTTCTTC.

The chain's CDR3 is CASSFSANSYEQYF. Written as DNA, the CDR3 is TGTGCCAGCAGCTTTTCCGCGAACTCCTACGAGCAGTACTTC. This sequence joins TRBV5-4 and TRBJ2-7; D remains ambiguous. Trimming took 2 bases from V and 0 from J, leaving 9 bases between them. The germline CDR1 and CDR2 sequences are SGHNT and YYREEE (reference sequence). The CDR3 is made up of 14 amino acids.

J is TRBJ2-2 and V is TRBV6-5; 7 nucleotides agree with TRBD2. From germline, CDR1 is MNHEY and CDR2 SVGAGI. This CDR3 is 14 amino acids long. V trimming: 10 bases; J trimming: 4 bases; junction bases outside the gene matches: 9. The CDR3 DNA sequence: TGTGCCACCCAAGACGGCGGGGGCACCGGGGAGCTGTTTTTT. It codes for CATQDGGGTGELFF.

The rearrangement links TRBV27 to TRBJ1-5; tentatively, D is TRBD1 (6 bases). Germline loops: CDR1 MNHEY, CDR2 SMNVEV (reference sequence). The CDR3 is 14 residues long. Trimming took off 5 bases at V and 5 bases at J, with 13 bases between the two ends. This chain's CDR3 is CASSPGTPYQPQHF. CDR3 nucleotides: TGTGCCAGCAGTCCCGGGACACCTTATCAGCCCCAGCATTTT.

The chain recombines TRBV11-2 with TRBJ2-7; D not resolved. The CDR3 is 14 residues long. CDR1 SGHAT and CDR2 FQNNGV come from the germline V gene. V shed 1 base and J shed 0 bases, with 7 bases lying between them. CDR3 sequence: CASSLVVSSYEQYF. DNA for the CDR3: TGTGCCAGCAGCTTAGTGGTTAGCTCCTACGAGCAGTACTTC. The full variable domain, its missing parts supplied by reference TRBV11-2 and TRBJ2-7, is EAGVAQSPRYKIIEKRQSVAFWCNPISGHATLYWYQQILGQGPKLLIQFQNNGVVDDSQLPKDRFSAERLKGVDSTLKIQPAKLEDSAVYLCASSLVVSSYEQYFGPGTRLTVT.

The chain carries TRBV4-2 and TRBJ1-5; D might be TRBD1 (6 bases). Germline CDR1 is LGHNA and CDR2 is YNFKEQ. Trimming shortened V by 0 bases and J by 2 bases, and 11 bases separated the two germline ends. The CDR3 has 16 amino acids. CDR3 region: CASSQDRAGGNQPQHF. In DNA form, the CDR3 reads TGTGCCAGCAGCCAAGATAGGGCAGGGGGCAATCAGCCCCAGCATTTT.

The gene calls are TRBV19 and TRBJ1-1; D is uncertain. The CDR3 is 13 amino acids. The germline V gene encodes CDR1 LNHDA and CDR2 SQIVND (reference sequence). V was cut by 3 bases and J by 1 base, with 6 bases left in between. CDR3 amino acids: CASSIVRNTEAFF. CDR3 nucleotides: TGTGCCAGTAGTATCGTGAGGAACACTGAAGCTTTCTTT.

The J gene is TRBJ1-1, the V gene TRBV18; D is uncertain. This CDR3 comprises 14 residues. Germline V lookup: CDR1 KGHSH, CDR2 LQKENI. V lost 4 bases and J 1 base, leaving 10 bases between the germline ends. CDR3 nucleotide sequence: TGTGCCAGCTCACTTAATACAGCGAACACTGAAGCTTTCTTT. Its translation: CASSLNTANTEAFF.

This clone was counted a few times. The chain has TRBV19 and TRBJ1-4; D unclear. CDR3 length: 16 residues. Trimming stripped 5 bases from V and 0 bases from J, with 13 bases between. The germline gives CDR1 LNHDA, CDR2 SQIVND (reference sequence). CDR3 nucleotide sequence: TGTGCCAGTAGTGACCCGGGGTCTGCAACTAATGAAAAACTGTTTTTT. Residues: CASSDPGSATNEKLFF.

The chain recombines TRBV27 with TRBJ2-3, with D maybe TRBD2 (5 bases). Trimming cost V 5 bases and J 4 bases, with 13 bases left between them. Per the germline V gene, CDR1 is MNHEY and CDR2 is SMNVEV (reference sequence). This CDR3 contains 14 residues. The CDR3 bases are TGTGCCAGCAGTGAACCGGGGAACGCAGATACGCAGTATTTT. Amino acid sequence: CASSEPGNADTQYF.

The CDR3: CAWDRGQWQLGNSPLHF. CDR3 DNA sequence: TGTGCCTGGGACAGGGGGCAGTGGCAATTGGGTAATTCACCCCTCCACTTT. The J gene is TRBJ1-6, the V gene TRBV30, with TRBD1 identical over 10 bases. The CDR3 totals 17 residues. Germline V gene sequence: CDR1 GTSNPN, CDR2 SVGIG (reference sequence). The V segment lost 5 bases and the J segment 6 bases; nucleotides outside the gene matches: 13.

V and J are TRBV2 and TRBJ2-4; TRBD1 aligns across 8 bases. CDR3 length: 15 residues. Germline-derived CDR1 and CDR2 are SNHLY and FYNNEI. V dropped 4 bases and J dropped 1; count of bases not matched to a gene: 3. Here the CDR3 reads CASSGQGLAKNIQYF. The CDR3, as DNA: TGTGCCAGCAGTGGACAGGGGTTGGCCAAAAACATTCAGTACTTC.

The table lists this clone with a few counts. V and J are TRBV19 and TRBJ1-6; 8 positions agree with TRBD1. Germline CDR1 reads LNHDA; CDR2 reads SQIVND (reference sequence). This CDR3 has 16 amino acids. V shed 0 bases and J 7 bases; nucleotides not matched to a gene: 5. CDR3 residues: CASSIDYRGTNSPLHF. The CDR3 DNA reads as TGTGCCAGTAGTATAGACTACAGGGGGACGAATTCACCCCTCCACTTT.

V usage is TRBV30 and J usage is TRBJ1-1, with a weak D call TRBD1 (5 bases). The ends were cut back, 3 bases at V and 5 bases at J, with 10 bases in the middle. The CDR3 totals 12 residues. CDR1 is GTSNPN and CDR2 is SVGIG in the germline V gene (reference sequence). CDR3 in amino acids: CAWSRVNTEAFF. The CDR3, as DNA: TGTGCCTGGAGCAGGGTTAATACTGAAGCTTTCTTT.

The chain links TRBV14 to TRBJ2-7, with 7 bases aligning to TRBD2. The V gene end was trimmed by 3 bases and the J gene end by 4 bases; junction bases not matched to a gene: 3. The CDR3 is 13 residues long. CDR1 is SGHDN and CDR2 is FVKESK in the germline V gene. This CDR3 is CASSQGLQYEQYF. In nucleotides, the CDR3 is TGTGCCAGCAGCCAGGGACTACAATACGAGCAGTACTTC.

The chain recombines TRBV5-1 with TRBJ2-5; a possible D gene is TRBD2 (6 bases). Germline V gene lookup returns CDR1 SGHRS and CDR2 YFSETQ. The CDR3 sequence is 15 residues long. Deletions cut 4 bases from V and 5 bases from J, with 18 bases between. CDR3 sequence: CASSTSQEGRETQYF. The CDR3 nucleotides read TGCGCCAGCAGCACCTCCCAGGAGGGGCGGGAGACCCAGTACTTC.